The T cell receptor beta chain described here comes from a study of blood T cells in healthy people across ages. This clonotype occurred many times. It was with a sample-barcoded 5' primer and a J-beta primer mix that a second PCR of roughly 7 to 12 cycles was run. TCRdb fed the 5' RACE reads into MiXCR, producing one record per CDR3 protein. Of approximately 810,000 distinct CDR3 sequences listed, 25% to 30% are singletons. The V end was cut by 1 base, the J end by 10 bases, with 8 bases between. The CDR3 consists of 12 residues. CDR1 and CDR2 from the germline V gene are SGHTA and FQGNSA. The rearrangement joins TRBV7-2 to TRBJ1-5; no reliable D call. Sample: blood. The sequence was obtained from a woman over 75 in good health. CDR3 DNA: TGTGCCAGCAGCTTAGGGGTTAAACCCCAGCATTTT. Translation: CASSLGVKPQHF.